One sample yielded the 19 T cell receptor beta chains listed below, sequenced in a study of shared clonotypes between healthy human individuals. Measured with immunoSEQ multiplex PCR; TCRdb has only the in-frame clones, and not every one. The sample includes 2 million to 3 million clones, under 95% of them seen just once. The sample taken for sequencing was naive CD4+ T cells from PBMCs. Noted subset: CD45RA+ positively selected. The receptors shown here come from a man younger than 35 in good health. Some clones in this sample may be carry-over from other donors' samples.

The V call is TRBV7-9, the J call TRBJ2-3; 9 bases are a match to TRBD2. V shed 1 base and J 4 bases; nucleotides not matched to a gene: 6. Per the germline V gene, CDR1 is SEHNR and CDR2 is FQNEAQ (reference sequence). The CDR3 is 16 residues long. The DNA for the CDR3 is TGTGCCAGCAGCTTAGAGGCTAGCGGGAAGGCAGATACGCAGTATTTT. Amino acid sequence: CASSLEASGKADTQYF.

The chain has TRBV18 and TRBJ2-7, with TRBD1 matching over 8 bases. V trimming: 3 bases; J trimming: 4 bases; junction bases outside the gene matches: 5. This CDR3 is 14 amino acids long. Germline loops: CDR1 KGHSH, CDR2 LQKENI. CDR3 sequence: CASSPSRGRYEQYF. Written as DNA, the CDR3 is TGTGCCAGCTCACCTAGCAGGGGGCGGTACGAGCAGTACTTC.

The chain is built from TRBV19 and TRBJ2-5, with 11 bases that match TRBD1. The CDR3 contains 15 residues. From germline, CDR1 is LNHDA and CDR2 SQIVND (reference sequence). Trimming cost V 5 bases and J 4 bases; bases outside gene matches: 6. As DNA, the CDR3 is TGTGCCAGTAGTGCCCGGGACAGGGGGAGAGAGACCCAGTACTTC. It is translated as CASSARDRGRETQYF.

The rearrangement joins TRBV15 to TRBJ2-3; D gene ambiguous. With 3 bases removed from V and 8 bases from J, the gap between germline ends came to 15 bases. The CDR3 extends over 14 amino acids. CDR1 and CDR2 (germline): LNHNV, YYDKDF (reference sequence). The CDR3 is CATSSAAPRGTQYF. Written as DNA, the CDR3 is TGTGCCACCAGCAGTGCAGCCCCCCGAGGTACGCAGTATTTT.

In DNA, the CDR3 is TGTGCCAGCAGTGAGTTGTCCGGGGGGGTGGATACGCAGTATTTT. Translated, it gives CASSELSGGVDTQYF. The J gene is TRBJ2-3, the V gene TRBV2, with 8 nucleotides matching TRBD2. Germline trimming cut 3 bases from V and 6 bases from J; bases unmatched to any gene: 8. This CDR3 is built from 15 residues. The germline V gene encodes CDR1 SNHLY and CDR2 FYNNEI.

CDR3 in DNA: TGTGCCAGCAGCCCGAGAACGAGTGGGGGGCGATACCTCGGAGCTTTCTTT. Amino acid sequence: CASSPRTSGGRYLGAFF. The chain combines TRBV7-2 with TRBJ1-1; perhaps TRBD1 as D (6 bases). Germline loops: CDR1 SGHTA, CDR2 FQGNSA. The CDR3 consists of 17 residues. Trimming took 5 bases from V and 10 from J, leaving 29 bases between them.

The chain links TRBV12-1 to TRBJ2-6; the DNA was not used to check the table's D call, TRBD1. TRBV12-1 is noted as a pseudogene. CDR3 length: 18 amino acids. As DNA, the CDR3 is TGTGCCAGCAGCTCAAGCTATGTAGGACAAAGTCGGGCCAACGTCCTGACTTTC. Protein sequence: CASSSSYVGQSRANVLTF.

This chain uses TRBV25-1 with TRBJ2-1; the D gene is possibly TRBD1 (5 bases). This CDR3 is 13 amino acids long. Looked up from germline, CDR1 is MGHDK and CDR2 is SYGVNS. V was pared by 6 bases and J by 11 bases, with 17 bases between. In DNA form, the CDR3 reads TGTGCCAGCAGCGAGGCTGGACAATCCCAGCAGTTCTTC. Protein product: CASSEAGQSQQFF.

This clone has just one count. This rearrangement joins TRBV30 to TRBJ2-5; D might be TRBD1 or TRBD2, each matching 6 bases. This CDR3 is 13 amino acids long. Trimming stripped 2 bases from V and 2 bases from J, with 9 bases between. The germline V gene has CDR1 GTSNPN and CDR2 SVGIG (reference sequence). Here the CDR3 reads CAWSWGAQETQYF. As DNA, the CDR3 is TGTGCCTGGAGTTGGGGGGCTCAAGAGACCCAGTACTTC. The full variable domain, rest sourced from reference TRBV30 and TRBJ2-5, is SQTIHQWPATLVQPVGSPLSLECTVEGTSNPNLYWYRQAAGRGLQLLFYSVGIGQISSEVPQNLSASRPQDRQFILSSKKLLLSDSGFYLCAWSWGAQETQYFGPGTRLLVL.

In the case of this clone: Other nucleotide sequences in the sample specify the same CDR3. V gene TRBV2 combines with J gene TRBJ1-5; TRBD1 is a possible D gene (5 bases). Germline V gives CDR1 SNHLY, CDR2 FYNNEI. This CDR3 is 15 amino acids long. Trimming stripped 2 bases from V and 1 base from J, with 9 bases between. The CDR3 here is CASSESGVSNQPQHF. Written as DNA, the CDR3 is TGTGCCAGCAGTGAATCGGGGGTCAGCAATCAGCCCCAGCATTTT.

The chain employs TRBV29-1 and TRBJ1-1; D uncertain. The CDR3 spans 14 residues. Trimming pared 1 base from V and 4 bases from J, leaving 13 bases between. Per the germline V gene, CDR1 is SQVTM and CDR2 is ANQGSEA. The CDR3 spells CSVEAREGGTEAFF. The CDR3 region has the DNA TGCAGCGTTGAAGCACGGGAGGGCGGCACTGAAGCTTTCTTT.

This rearrangement joins TRBV18 to TRBJ1-4; the D gene is possibly TRBD1 (5 bases). Between the trimmed V and J ends, which lost 5 bases and 4 bases, there was a span of 8 bases. Germline lookup yields CDR1 KGHSH and CDR2 LQKENI. This CDR3 contains 13 residues. The CDR3 loop is CASSEGLNEKLFF. The CDR3 coding sequence is TGTGCCAGCTCAGAGGGGCTTAATGAAAAACTGTTTTTT.

The V call is TRBV28, the J call TRBJ2-1; possible D gene TRBD1, 6 bases. Germline values: CDR1 MDHEN, CDR2 SYDVKM. Trimming removed 1 base at V and 1 base at J, with 14 bases between. The length of the CDR3 is 17 residues. The CDR3 spells CASSLLQGLGSYNEQFF. CDR3 sequence (DNA): TGTGCCAGCAGTTTATTACAGGGTTTGGGGTCCTACAATGAGCAGTTCTTC.

The chain recombines TRBV25-1 with TRBJ1-1, with D perhaps TRBD1 (6 bases). This CDR3 is 16 amino acids long. In germline, CDR1 is MGHDK, CDR2 SYGVNS. V was cut by 4 bases and J by 2 bases, with 17 bases left in between. The CDR3, as DNA: TGTGCCAGCAGTGGCACCCCGGGACAAGCAAACACTGAAGCTTTCTTT. The encoded protein is CASSGTPGQANTEAFF. Based on the CDR3 plus reference TRBV25-1 and TRBJ1-1, the full variable domain is EADIYQTPRYLVIGTGKKITLECSQTMGHDKMYWYQQDPGMELHLIHYSYGVNSTEKGDLSSESTVSRIRTEHFPLTLESARPSHTSQYLCASSGTPGQANTEAFFGQGTRLTVV.

The V call is TRBV6-4, the J call TRBJ2-2, with D unclear. The CDR3 totals 16 residues. Trimming pared 0 bases from V and 0 bases from J, leaving 8 bases between. CDR1 is MRHNA and CDR2 is SNTAGT in the germline V gene. The CDR3 sequence: CASSDSWVANTGELFF. DNA of the CDR3: TGTGCCAGCAGTGACTCGTGGGTCGCGAACACCGGGGAGCTGTTTTTT.

The chain recombines TRBV7-2 with TRBJ2-7; 7 bases are a match to TRBD2. Germline CDR1 and CDR2: SGHTA and FQGNSA. Unmatched junction bases numbered 6, after V lost 5 bases and J lost 2 bases. This CDR3 contains 14 residues. CDR3 DNA sequence: TGTGCCAGCAGCGTTTCCGGGACTACCTACGAGCAGTACTTC. It translates to CASSVSGTTYEQYF.

This clone was counted a single time. This chain joins TRBV9 and TRBJ2-1, with TRBD2 matching over 11 bases. Trimming at V came to 2 bases and at J to 8 bases, leaving 6 bases not matched to a gene. CDR3 size: 15 residues. Germline loops: CDR1 SGDLS, CDR2 YYNGEE. The CDR3 region has the DNA TGTGCCAGCAGCGTTGATAGCGGGAGGGGGTATGAGCAGTTCTTC. Translated, it gives CASSVDSGRGYEQFF.

V is TRBV5-1 and J is TRBJ2-3; tentatively, D is TRBD1 (7 bases). This CDR3 region has 16 residues. Germline values: CDR1 SGHRS, CDR2 YFSETQ. Trimming left V 0 bases short and J 7 bases short, with 18 bases between. CDR3 coding DNA: TGCGCCAGCAGCTTGGACGAGACAGGGAGGCCCAATACGCAGTATTTT. Its translation: CASSLDETGRPNTQYF.

V gene TRBV5-4 combines with J gene TRBJ2-5, with 10 bases aligning to TRBD2. With V trimmed by 4 bases and J by 2 bases, 17 bases remained unmatched. CDR3 length equals 19 residues. Looked up from germline, CDR1 is SGHNT and CDR2 is YYREEE (reference sequence). The CDR3: CASSQHFPNSGRTQETQYF. The CDR3 region has the DNA TGTGCCAGCAGCCAGCACTTCCCAAATAGCGGGAGGACACAAGAGACCCAGTACTTC.